The table lists the clone carrying this T cell receptor (beta chain) with many counts. The CDR3 runs to 14 residues. The V gene's germline CDR1 is SGDLS and CDR2 YYNGEE. The ends were cut back, 0 bases at V and 1 base at J, with 7 bases in the middle. From RNA transcripts, TCR beta CDR3 regions were amplified. The HTBI set primed first-round TCR CDR3 RT-PCR. TCRdb re-derived calls from the multiplex PCR reads in MiXCR, one entry per CDR3 protein. The sample holds approximately 640,000 distinct CDR3 sequences, roughly 45% seen once. Lactation, pregnancy, other autoimmune disease or uncontrolled infection led to exclusion of patients. The data were taken from a study of T cells in Graves' hyperthyroidism and ophthalmopathy.

The chain combines TRBV9 with TRBJ2-5, with D perhaps matching TRBD1 (6 bases). The sequence derives from an adult man with Graves' disease, either hyperthyroidism or ophthalmopathy (not recorded which). Sequenced sample: peripheral blood or thyroid tissue (not recorded which). CDR3 sequence reads: CASSVDRAQETQYF. CDR3 bases: TGTGCCAGCAGCGTAGACAGGGCCCAAGAGACCCAGTACTTC.